The 6 T cell receptor beta chains given below trace back to one sample, sequenced in a study of shared clonotypes between healthy human individuals (dated by TCRdb to 2020 to 2022). Library preparation employed the immunoSEQ multiplex PCR assay. TCRdb took this table from immuneACCESS and kept in-frame rearrangements with V and J called. Such tables lack part of the clones; where checked against another copy, unresolved V genes explain under half of the gap, and the rest is unexplained. In this sample the table shows 630,000 or so clones, roughly 98% of which occur a single time. 0.25% to 0.35% of the sample goes to the ten largest clones. CD8 naive samples consisted of CD45RO-negative cells that were positively selected for CCR7, yielding a CD45RA+CCR7+ population without TemRA cells. Sequencing was carried out using naive CD8+ T cells sorted from blood. The cell subset or site label corresponds to: CD45RA+CCR7+. These receptors all stem from a man younger than 40 in good health.

This rearrangement joins TRBV11-2 to TRBJ2-2; the D is unclear. The CDR3 is 16 amino acids. Germline CDR1 and CDR2: SGHAT and FQNNGV. V was clipped by 1 base and J by 6 bases, with 15 bases between them. The CDR3 reads CASSLGFSGLAGELFF. As DNA, the CDR3 is TGTGCCAGCAGCTTAGGTTTTTCTGGGTTGGCCGGGGAGCTGTTTTTT.

The chain is built from TRBV6-4 and TRBJ2-1, with TRBD2 identical over 8 bases. Trimming removed 2 bases from V and 0 bases from J; junction bases left unmatched: 3. The CDR3 spans 16 residues. Germline CDR1 MRHNA, CDR2 SNTAGT. The CDR3 loop is CASSDGLAGSYNEQFF. In DNA, the CDR3 is TGTGCCAGCAGTGACGGGCTAGCGGGCTCCTACAATGAGCAGTTCTTC.

J is TRBJ2-3 and V is TRBV7-7, with D tentatively TRBD2 (6 bases). This CDR3 region has 16 residues. CDR1 is SSHAT and CDR2 is FNYEAQ in the germline V gene (reference sequence). V lost 4 bases and J 5 bases, leaving 19 bases between the germline ends. In DNA, the CDR3 is TGTGCCAGCAGCTCGACCCTGGAGGGTAGTATAGATACGCAGTATTTT. This gives the protein CASSSTLEGSIDTQYF.

The V call is TRBV20-1, the J call TRBJ2-1; no definite D call. Between the trimmed V and J ends, which lost 3 bases and 9 bases, there was a span of 9 bases. CDR1 and CDR2 from the germline V gene are DFQATT and SNEGSKA (reference sequence). The length of the CDR3 is 11 residues. CDR3 nucleotides: TGCAGTGCTAGCACGGGTAGTGAGCAGTTCTTC. This sequence encodes CSASTGSEQFF.

CDR3 amino acids: CASSLHPSSYEQYF. CDR3 nucleotides: TGTGCCAGTAGTCTACACCCGAGCTCCTACGAGCAGTACTTC. This chain uses TRBV19 with TRBJ2-7; D unclear. From germline, CDR1 is LNHDA and CDR2 SQIVND (reference sequence). The CDR3 totals 14 residues. The V and J ends lost 5 bases and 0 bases respectively, with 11 bases between them.

The chain employs TRBV29-1 and TRBJ2-7, with 12 bases lining up with TRBD2. The CDR3 length is 16 residues. CDR1 and CDR2 (germline): SQVTM, ANQGSEA. After removal of 4 bases from V and 2 bases from J, the junction contained 9 bases not matched to a gene. CDR3 residues: CSVGASGRVKTYEQYF. The CDR3 bases are TGCAGCGTTGGGGCTAGCGGGAGGGTAAAAACCTACGAGCAGTACTTC.